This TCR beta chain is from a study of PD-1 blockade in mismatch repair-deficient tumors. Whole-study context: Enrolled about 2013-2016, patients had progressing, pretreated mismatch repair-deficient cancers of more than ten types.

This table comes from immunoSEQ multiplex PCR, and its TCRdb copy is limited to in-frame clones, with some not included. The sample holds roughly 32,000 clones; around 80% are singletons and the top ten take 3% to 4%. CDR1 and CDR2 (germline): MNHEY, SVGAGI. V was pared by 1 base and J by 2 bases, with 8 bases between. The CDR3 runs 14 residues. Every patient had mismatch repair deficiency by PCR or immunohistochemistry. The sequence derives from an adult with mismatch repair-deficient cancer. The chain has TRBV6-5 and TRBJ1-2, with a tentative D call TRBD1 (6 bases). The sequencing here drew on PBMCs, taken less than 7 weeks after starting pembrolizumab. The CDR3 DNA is TGTGCCAGCAGTTACTTCCAGGGGAACTATGGCTACACCTTC. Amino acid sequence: CASSYFQGNYGYTF.